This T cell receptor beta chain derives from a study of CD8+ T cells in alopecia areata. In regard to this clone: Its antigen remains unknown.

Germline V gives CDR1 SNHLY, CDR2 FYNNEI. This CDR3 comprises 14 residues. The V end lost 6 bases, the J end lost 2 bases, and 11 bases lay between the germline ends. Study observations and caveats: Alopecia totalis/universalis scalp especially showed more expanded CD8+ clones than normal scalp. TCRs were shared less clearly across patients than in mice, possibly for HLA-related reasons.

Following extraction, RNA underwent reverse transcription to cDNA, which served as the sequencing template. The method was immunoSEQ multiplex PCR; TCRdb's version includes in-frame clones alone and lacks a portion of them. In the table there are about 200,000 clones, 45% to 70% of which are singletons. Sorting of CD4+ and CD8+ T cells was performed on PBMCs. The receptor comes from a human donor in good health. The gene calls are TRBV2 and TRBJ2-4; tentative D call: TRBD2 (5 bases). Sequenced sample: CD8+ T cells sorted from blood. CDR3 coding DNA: TGTGCCAGCAGGCTCCGGGATTCCAAAAACATTCAGTACTTC. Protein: CASRLRDSKNIQYF.